The entry below gives a single TCR beta chain sequence along with its context. Its specificity is not known. Researchers took RNA transcripts and amplified the TCR beta CDR3 regions from them. The HTBI set primed first-round TCR CDR3 RT-PCR. TCRdb fed the multiplex PCR reads into MiXCR, producing one record per CDR3 protein. This sample carries 540,000 or so distinct CDR3 sequences, more than 15% of them seen once, and the ten largest clones take 6.5% to 8%. Hyperthyroidism was newly diagnosed in patients aged 18 to 65 (duration under 2 months). The CDR3 is 16 amino acids. V gave up 2 bases and J gave up 7 bases; unmatched junction bases: 4. CDR1 is LNHDA, CDR2 SQIVND, per germline (reference sequence). The data originate from a study of T cells in Graves' hyperthyroidism and ophthalmopathy. Study-level findings and limits: Clonotypes that were expanded in thyroid above 0.001 mostly appeared in blood too. Ophthalmopathy and stable hyperthyroidism were told apart by a 13 V-J model.

The origin of this receptor is a young woman with Graves' hyperthyroidism. Sample: blood. The chain employs TRBV19 and TRBJ2-1, with TRBD2 matching over 14 bases. In DNA form, the CDR3 reads TGTGCCAGTAGTATAACGGGACTAGCGGGGGAGAATGAGCAGTTCTTC. Protein sequence: CASSITGLAGENEQFF.